What follows is one TCR beta chain and its context. This clone has only a few counts. Its antigen target is currently unknown. No much larger clone is present one base from it, and per-base qualities are unavailable. The sample is drawn from a study of cytotoxic CD8 clonotypes in ibrutinib-treated CLL (dated by TCRdb to the early 2020s). General notes on the study: In this cohort, more than 14 patients were treatment-naive and fewer than 13 were relapsed/refractory, while approximately 18 had unmutated IGHV. Partial responses were observed in 24 patients and complete responses in 2; after a median follow-up of roughly 62 months, remission was maintained in some 14 patients and progression was observed in approximately 12. The response samples were drawn at a median of 12 months into treatment, with a range of about 6 to 36 months. An average of around 260,000 productive templates and 80,000 to 95,000 productive rearrangements was obtained per sample. Longitudinal samples were available for about 30% of the roughly 90 trial participants. Cryopreserved peripheral blood mononuclear cells were collected at three points: before therapy, at response, and at either sustained remission or disease progression. Patients were still on ibrutinib when every remission and progressive disease sample was collected.

Each clonotype received, on average, 10x coverage in deep resolution sequencing performed on a MiSeq, where the target depth lay between 1 in 1 million and 1 in 200,000 T cells. The immunoSEQ hsTCRB Kit was used to generate TCR beta libraries. Per the source publication's procedure: The data were analyzed with ImmunoSEQ Analyzer and ImmunoSEQ Data Assistant, and V, D and J gene assignments followed IMGT definitions. Clonality, which ranges from 0 to 1, was calculated as one minus the normalized Shannon entropy of productive rearrangement frequencies. Public clonotype analysis was restricted to overrepresented clonotypes comprising at least 0.05% of each patient's repertoire. About a dozen age-matched healthy donor repertoires from immuneACCESS served as clonality controls. TCRdb provides this immuneACCESS table in a form limited to in-frame rearrangements. Some clones are lacking; in checked studies, under half of them reflect an unresolved V gene, and why the rest are absent is not known. V and J calls plus clone size are reproduced from that table; the DNA served to infer D and trimming. This sample comprises about 150,000 clones, around 80% of them detected only once. The biggest ten clones account for roughly 12% of the sample.

The paper's findings and limits, for the study overall: Lymph node repertoires were not examined, and the timing of sampling was not matched between patients in sustained remission and those whose disease progressed. Public clonotypes were found to be uncommon and were observed to contract or remain stable during treatment; the increase in clonality was shown to reflect expansion of private clonotypes at ibrutinib response. Clonality increased at ibrutinib response, stayed stable in sustained remission, and fell back toward baseline at progression. At baseline, clonality was higher than in age-matched healthy donors and showed a strong correlation with circulating CD8+ T-cell counts.

The sample's time point label, decoded: approximately twelve months on ibrutinib. About 2 micrograms of genomic DNA were extracted from cryopreserved PBMCs for TCR beta library preparation. Longitudinal blood samples from CLL patients receiving ibrutinib monotherapy were subjected to high-throughput TCR beta sequencing. Patients were enrolled in a phase 2 open-label single-center ibrutinib monotherapy trial. The origin of this receptor is a human donor with chronic lymphocytic leukemia. The source was PBMCs, collected after 12 months of ibrutinib treatment.

CDR3 sequence: CASSFSTNSGNTIYF. In nucleotide form, the sequence is TGTGCCAGCAGCTTTTCCACGAACTCTGGAAACACCATATATTTT. Here the chain combines TRBV7-2 and TRBJ1-3, with the D gene uncertain. V drops 3 bases and J drops 0 bases, leaving 9 bases in between. According to the germline V gene, CDR1 reads SGHTA and CDR2 reads FQGNSA. The CDR3 starts with the cysteine, ends with the phenylalanine, and has 15 residues. The entry retains the CDR3 DNA only, 45 bases that are in frame from base 1.